This T cell receptor beta chain was documented in a study of tissue T cells after allogeneic stem cell transplantation. As to time point: mouse harvest day 7 after allogeneic transplant. Each mouse received 10^7 T-cell-depleted marrow cells plus 10^6 splenic CD5+ T cells by tail vein. Some clones are missing from TCRdb's copy, which holds only in-frame ones; the method was immunoSEQ multiplex PCR. The table has approximately 5,000 clones, around 50% seen once. Germline V CDR1 and CDR2: GKSSPN, SITVG. Trimming pared 5 bases from V and 1 base from J, leaving 5 bases between. CDR3 length: 12 residues. As regards this clone: Germline and genes: mouse. The read ends 1 residue before the CDR3 terminus; that terminus is restored from the germline J gene.

The sequenced material came from gut tissue. This chain links TRBV31 with TRBJ1-4, with a possible D match to TRBD1 (5 bases). The sequence came from a female BALB/c mouse given C57BL/6 T cells with graft-versus-host disease after an allogeneic hematopoietic cell transplant. The chain's CDR3 is CAWDSSNERLFF. The covered CDR3 bases are TGTGCCTGGGACAGTTCCAACGAAAGATTATTT.